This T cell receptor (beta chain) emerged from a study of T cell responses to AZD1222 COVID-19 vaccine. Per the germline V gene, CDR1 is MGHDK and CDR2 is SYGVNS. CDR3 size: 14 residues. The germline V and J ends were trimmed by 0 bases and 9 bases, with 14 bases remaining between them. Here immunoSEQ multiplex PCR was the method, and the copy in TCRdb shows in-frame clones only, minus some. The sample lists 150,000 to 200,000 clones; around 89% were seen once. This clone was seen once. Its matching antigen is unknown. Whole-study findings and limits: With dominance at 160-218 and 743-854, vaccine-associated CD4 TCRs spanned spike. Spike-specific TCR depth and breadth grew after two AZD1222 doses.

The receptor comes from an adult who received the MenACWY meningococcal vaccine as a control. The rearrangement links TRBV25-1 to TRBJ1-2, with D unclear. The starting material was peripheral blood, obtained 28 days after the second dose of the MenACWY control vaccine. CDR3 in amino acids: CASSEYRGENSYTF. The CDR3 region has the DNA TGTGCCAGCAGTGAATATCGGGGTGAGAATAGCTACACCTTC.